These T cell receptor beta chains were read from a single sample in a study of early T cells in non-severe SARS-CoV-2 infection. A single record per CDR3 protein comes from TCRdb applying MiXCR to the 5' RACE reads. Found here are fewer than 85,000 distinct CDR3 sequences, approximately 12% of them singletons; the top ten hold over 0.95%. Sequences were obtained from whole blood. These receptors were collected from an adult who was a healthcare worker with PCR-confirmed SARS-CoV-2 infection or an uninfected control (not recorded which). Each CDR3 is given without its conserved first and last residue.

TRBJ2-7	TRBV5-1	ASSYGTGAYEQY
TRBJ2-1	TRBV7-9	ASSSPPGQGIRGEQF
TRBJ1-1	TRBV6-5	ASSYRQAPNTEAF
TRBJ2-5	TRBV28	ASSPPGRQETQY
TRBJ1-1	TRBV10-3	AISLGGETEAF
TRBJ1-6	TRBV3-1	ASSQDQGPWGPLH
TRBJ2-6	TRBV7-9	ASSLVFGRISSGANVLT
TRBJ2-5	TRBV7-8	ASSPGRGQTQY
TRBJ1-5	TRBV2	ASSELGTISNQPQH
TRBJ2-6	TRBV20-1	SAPSGGTGANVLT
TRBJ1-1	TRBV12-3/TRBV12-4	ASSPMGTEAF
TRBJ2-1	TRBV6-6	ASSYSPGTSGMLYNEQF
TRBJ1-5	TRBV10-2	ASSESQGRSQPQH
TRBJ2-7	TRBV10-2	ASSDGGLEQY
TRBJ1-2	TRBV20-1	SASQTEKYGYT
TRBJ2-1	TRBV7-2	ASSPGLASYNEQF
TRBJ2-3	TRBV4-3	ASSQGIPRSGGTDTQY
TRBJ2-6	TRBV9	ASSVRGTGANVLT
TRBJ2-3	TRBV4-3	ASSQDRTSTDTQY
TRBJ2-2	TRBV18	ASSPQNGAVTGELF
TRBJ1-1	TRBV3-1	ASSQDVGINTEAF
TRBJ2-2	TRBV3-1	ASSHGSGTGELF
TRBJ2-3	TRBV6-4	ASSEGATDTQY
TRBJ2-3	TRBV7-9	ASSWTSGRADTQY
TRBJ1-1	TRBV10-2	ASSESRGRVAF
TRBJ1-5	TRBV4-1	ASSQDVGQPQH
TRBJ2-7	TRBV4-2	ASSQERGLSTYEQY
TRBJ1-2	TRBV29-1	SVEWGQNYGYT
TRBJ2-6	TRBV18	ASSPRAPDSGANVLT
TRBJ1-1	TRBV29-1	SGGAGGLEAF
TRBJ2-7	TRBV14	ASNRPGGREQY
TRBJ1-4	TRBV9	ASSETGTEEKLF
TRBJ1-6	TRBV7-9	ASSFQGNNSPLH
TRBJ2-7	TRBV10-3	AISETGGLEQY
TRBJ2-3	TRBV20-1	SALGTYWGTDTQY
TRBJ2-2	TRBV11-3	ASSLAGNTGELF
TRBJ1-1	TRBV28	ATHVTTEAF
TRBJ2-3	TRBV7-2	ASRGPTGLNTDTQY
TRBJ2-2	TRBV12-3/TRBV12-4	ASRRSQGLSTGELF
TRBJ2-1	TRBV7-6	ASSLKAGGEGANEQF
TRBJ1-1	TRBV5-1	ASKEDRNTEAF
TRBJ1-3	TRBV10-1	ASSESVLGNTIY
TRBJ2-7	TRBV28	ASSPVTGEGFSKY
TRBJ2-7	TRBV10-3	AARLSGLDSYEQY
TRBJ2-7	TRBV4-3	ASSFRQGREQY
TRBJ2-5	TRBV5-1	ASSPGFETQY
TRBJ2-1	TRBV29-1	SVEDAGRVDEQF
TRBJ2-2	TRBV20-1	SAPRNTGELF
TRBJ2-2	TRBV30	AWSAQNTGELF
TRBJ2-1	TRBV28	ASSLMLQGPGTPLPEQF
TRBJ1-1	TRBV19	ASSMSRGQLTEAF
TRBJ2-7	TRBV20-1	SAQEGNSGYEQY
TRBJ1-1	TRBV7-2	ASSLAQGTEAF
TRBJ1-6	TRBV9	ASSVDQDRESSYNSPLH
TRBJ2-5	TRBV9	ASGAGIEVETQY
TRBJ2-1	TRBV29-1	SVTDRGSSWNEQF
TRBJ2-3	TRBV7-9	ASTLEGSTDTQY
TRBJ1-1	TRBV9	ASSVDPGSTEAF
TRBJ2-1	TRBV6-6	ASSGTSGRNEQF